The 22 T cell receptor beta chains presented below share a single source sample, sequenced in a study of T cell repertoires in cytomegalovirus infection. TCRdb passed the reads through MiXCR, listing each CDR3 protein once. This table has roughly 630,000 distinct CDR3 sequences, about 24% appearing once. The specimen sequenced was CD8+ T cells from PBMCs. These receptors originate from a human donor in good health (CMV status not recorded). Some clones in this sample may be carry-over from other donors' samples.

In its sample, this clonotype was seen a few times. The rearrangement links TRBV7-9 to TRBJ2-3; D unresolved. V was shortened by 5 bases and J by 1 base, with 10 bases between the two germline ends. The CDR3 runs to 14 residues. Germline V gene lookup returns CDR1 SEHNR and CDR2 FQNEAQ (reference sequence). DNA for the CDR3: TGTGCCAGCAGCCAGGACGGAGGCACAGATACGCAGTATTTT. Encoded protein: CASSQDGGTDTQYF.

There are a few counts of this clonotype. The chain links TRBV7-2 to TRBJ2-2; D is uncertain. CDR3 size: 13 residues. V was shortened by 3 bases and J by 7 bases, with 9 bases between the two germline ends. Germline assignment: CDR1 SGHTA and CDR2 FQGNSA. CDR3 sequence reads: CASSFGEIGELFF. The CDR3 coding sequence is TGTGCCAGCAGCTTTGGGGAAATCGGGGAGCTGTTTTTT.

The V and J genes are TRBV11-2 and TRBJ1-6, with D uncertain. This CDR3 spans 14 amino acids. V was clipped by 0 bases and J by 6 bases, with 6 bases between them. In germline, CDR1 is SGHAT, CDR2 FQNNGV. The DNA for the CDR3 is TGTGCCAGCAGCTTAGAGTGGGCTAATTCACCCCTCCACTTT. The encoded protein is CASSLEWANSPLHF.

CDR3 loop: CASSPRQVVEGANVLTF. The CDR3 region has the DNA TGTGCCAGCAGCCCTCGACAGGTCGTCGAGGGGGCCAACGTCCTGACTTTC. The rearrangement links TRBV7-4 to TRBJ2-6; weak D call: TRBD1 (6 bases). The CDR3 is 17 residues long. Germline loops: CDR1 SGHVT, CDR2 SQSDAQ. Trimming removed 5 bases from V and 4 bases from J, with 18 bases in between. Full variable domain (remainder filled in from reference TRBV7-4 and TRBJ2-6): GAGVSQSPRYKVAKRGRDVALRCDSISGHVTLYWYRQTLGQGSEVLTYSQSDAQRDKSGRPSGRFSAERPERSVSTLKIQRTEQGDSAVYLCASSPRQVVEGANVLTFGAGSRLTVL.

This clonotype turned up a few times. The chain links TRBV5-1 to TRBJ2-2, with TRBD2 identical over 9 bases. The length of the CDR3 is 15 residues. Losses at the gene ends were 8 bases for V and 6 bases for J; bases not matched to a gene: 11. Per germline, CDR1 SGHRS and CDR2 YFSETQ. The CDR3 DNA reads as TGCGCCAGTTCAGGGGGACTAGCCGACCCCGGGGAGCTGTTTTTT. It codes for CASSGGLADPGELFF. Drawing the rest from reference TRBV5-1 and TRBJ2-2, the complete variable domain is KAGVTQTPRYLIKTRGQQVTLSCSPISGHRSVSWYQQTPGQGLQFLFEYFSETQRNKGNFPGRFSGRQFSNSRSEMNVSTLELGDSALYLCASSGGLADPGELFFGEGSRLTVL.

The V gene is TRBV5-1, the J gene TRBJ2-1; D possibly corresponds to TRBD2 (6 bases). The CDR3 is made up of 15 amino acids. The ends were cut back, 3 bases at V and 0 bases at J, with 10 bases in the middle. Per germline, CDR1 SGHRS and CDR2 YFSETQ. CDR3 DNA: TGCGCCAGCAGCTGGCGGGACTTCTCCTACAATGAGCAGTTCTTC. Translating gives CASSWRDFSYNEQFF.

This clonotype was seen many times. The CDR3 sequence: CASSPQGSLETQYF. The CDR3, as DNA: TGTGCCAGCTCACCCCAGGGATCCCTGGAGACCCAGTACTTC. The rearrangement joins TRBV18 to TRBJ2-5, with D possibly TRBD1 on 5 matching bases. Germline CDR1 is KGHSH and CDR2 is LQKENI. The V end was cut by 3 bases, the J end by 5 bases, with 13 bases between. There are 14 residues in the CDR3.

This clonotype was counted only a few times. The chain employs TRBV6-2 or TRBV6-3 and TRBJ1-1; D gene ambiguous. The CDR3 extends over 14 amino acids. The V gene lost 6 bases and the J gene lost 1 base, with 12 bases spanning the gap. Germline V gene data show CDR1 as MNHEY and CDR2 as SVGEGT. CDR3 DNA: TGTGCCAGCAGACCGTGGGTCCCGAACACTGAAGCTTTCTTT. Translated, it gives CASRPWVPNTEAFF.

In this sample, this clonotype turned up a few times. This chain uses TRBV28 with TRBJ2-7; 7 bases agree with TRBD1. CDR3 length: 15 residues. J was trimmed by 0 bases and V by 2 bases; bases with no gene match: 4. Germline lookup yields CDR1 MDHEN and CDR2 SYDVKM. The CDR3 region has the DNA TGTGCCAGCAGTTTAATTGGGACAGACTCCTACGAGCAGTACGTC. Its translation is CASSLIGTDSYEQYV.

Many counts were recorded for this clonotype. This sequence joins TRBV13 and TRBJ2-1; TRBD2 agrees at 12 bases. Germline V CDR1 and CDR2: PRHDT, FYEKMQ (reference sequence). The V and J ends lost 8 bases and 10 bases, in that order; junction bases with no gene match: 9. CDR3 length: 14 amino acids. The CDR3 is CASVSSGGAEEQFF. The CDR3 DNA follows: TGTGCCAGCGTATCTAGCGGGGGGGCAGAGGAGCAGTTCTTC.

This clonotype turned up a few times. Sequence at one end of the junction differs from germline and may be a read error. V usage is TRBV7-7 and J usage is TRBJ2-1, with D uncertain. Germline V lookup: CDR1 SSHAT, CDR2 FNYEAQ (reference sequence). CDR3 size: 15 residues. Here the CDR3 reads CASSLGPDSYNEQFF. The CDR3 nucleotides read TGTGCTAGCAGCTTAGGCCCGGATTCCTACAATGAGCAGTTCTTC. Full variable domain (outside the CDR3, taken from reference TRBV7-7 and TRBJ2-1): GAGVSQSPRYKVTKRGQDVTLRCDPISSHATLYWYQQALGQGPEFLTYFNYEAQPDKSGLPSDRFSAERPEGSISTLTIQRTEQRDSAMYRCASSLGPDSYNEQFFGPGTRLTVL.

This clonotype was detected a few times. The chain joins TRBV20-1 to TRBJ2-1; maybe TRBD1 (6 bases). This CDR3 region has 15 residues. V lost 1 base to trimming and J lost 1 base, with 11 bases between them. Germline CDR1 reads DFQATT; CDR2 reads SNEGSKA (reference sequence). The CDR3 loop is CSARATGWSYNEQFF. CDR3 bases: TGCAGTGCTAGAGCCACAGGGTGGTCCTACAATGAGCAGTTCTTC.

The sample holds a few counts of this clonotype. The chain employs TRBV20-1 and TRBJ2-1, with 7 bases matching TRBD1. The J segment lost 0 bases and the V segment lost 6 bases, leaving 8 bases of the junction unmatched. This CDR3 comprises 15 residues. Germline V lookup: CDR1 DFQATT, CDR2 SNEGSKA (reference sequence). The CDR3 coding sequence is TGCAGTGCGAGGGGACAGCGAAGCTCCTACAATGAGCAGTTCTTC. Translating it yields CSARGQRSSYNEQFF.

This clonotype has at least ten counts. The chain couples TRBV28 to TRBJ2-3, with 7 bases fitting TRBD1. Germline CDR1 and CDR2: MDHEN and SYDVKM. The CDR3 loop spans 13 amino acids. V was clipped by 6 bases and J by 4 bases; unmatched bases: 4. The DNA of the CDR3 is TGTGCCAGCAGCTTAACAGGGGCAGATACGCAGTATTTT. Encoded protein: CASSLTGADTQYF.

The chain carries TRBV29-1 and TRBJ1-2; 7 nucleotides match TRBD1. Germline lookup yields CDR1 SQVTM and CDR2 ANQGSEA. Losses at the gene ends were 6 bases for V and 6 bases for J; bases not matched to a gene: 4. This CDR3 has 11 residues. The DNA of the CDR3 is TGCAGCGTAGCAGGGGGTAATGGCTACACCTTC. Translating it yields CSVAGGNGYTF.

This chain links TRBV20-1 with TRBJ2-7, with TRBD1 as a possible D gene (6 bases). This CDR3 has 15 residues. The germline V gene has CDR1 DFQATT and CDR2 SNEGSKA (reference sequence). V was shortened by 3 bases and J by 4 bases, with 19 bases between the two germline ends. CDR3 sequence reads: CSASPGVGRRYEQYF. Here the CDR3 DNA reads TGCAGTGCTAGTCCAGGGGTGGGTCGGCGTTACGAGCAGTACTTC.

This clonotype was observed many times. V gene TRBV7-9 combines with J gene TRBJ2-7, with no clear D. Germline V gene data show CDR1 as SEHNR and CDR2 as FQNEAQ (reference sequence). Trimming took off 0 bases at V and 6 bases at J, with 9 bases between the two ends. This CDR3 has 13 residues. The CDR3 bases are TGTGCCAGCAGCTTAGCCCCCGTTTTCGAGCAGTACTTC. Encoded protein: CASSLAPVFEQYF. Full variable domain (remainder filled in from reference TRBV7-9 and TRBJ2-7): DTGVSQNPRHKITKRGQNVTFRCDPISEHNRLYWYRQTLGQGPEFLTYFQNEAQLEKSRLLSDRFSAERPKGSFSTLEIQRTEQGDSAMYLCASSLAPVFEQYFGPGTRLTVT.

This clonotype was detected only a few times. One end of the junction varies from germline; a read error may be responsible. The chain carries TRBV2 and TRBJ2-1, with D possibly being TRBD2 (5 bases). Germline V CDR1 and CDR2: SNHLY, FYNNEI. This CDR3 comprises 10 residues. CDR3 in DNA: TGTGCCAGCAGCGGGGAAGGGCAAATCTTC. This gives the protein CASSGEGQIF.

This sequence joins TRBV7-9 and TRBJ2-7, with D perhaps being TRBD1 or TRBD2 (6 bases each). Trimming removed 8 bases at V and 5 bases at J, with 16 bases between. The CDR3 is made up of 13 amino acids. Germline values: CDR1 SEHNR, CDR2 FQNEAQ (reference sequence). The CDR3 nucleotides read TGTGCCAGCCTAGGATCAGGGGAGGACGAGCAGTACTTC. Its protein is CASLGSGEDEQYF.

The V and J genes are TRBV7-9 and TRBJ1-1; D unresolved. The V end was cut by 7 bases, the J end by 4 bases, with 10 bases between. The germline gives CDR1 SEHNR, CDR2 FQNEAQ (reference sequence). The CDR3 consists of 12 residues. The chain's CDR3 is CASTPLATEAFF. The CDR3 DNA is TGTGCCAGCACCCCCCTGGCCACTGAAGCTTTCTTT. Drawing the rest from reference TRBV7-9 and TRBJ1-1, the complete variable domain is DTGVSQNPRHKITKRGQNVTFRCDPISEHNRLYWYRQTLGQGPEFLTYFQNEAQLEKSRLLSDRFSAERPKGSFSTLEIQRTEQGDSAMYLCASTPLATEAFFGQGTRLTVV.

This clonotype was seen a handful of times. The V gene is TRBV28, the J gene TRBJ2-6; TRBD2 might be the D (7 bases). Trimming took 1 base from V and 4 from J, leaving 11 bases between them. The CDR3 totals 16 residues. Germline V gene data show CDR1 as MDHEN and CDR2 as SYDVKM. CDR3 sequence: CASSLYGGPGANVLTF. The CDR3 DNA is TGTGCCAGCAGTTTATACGGGGGGCCGGGGGCCAACGTCCTGACTTTC.

The chain couples TRBV9 to TRBJ1-5, with TRBD1 as a possible D gene (6 bases). V lost 0 bases to trimming and J lost 4 bases, with 8 bases between them. This CDR3 comprises 14 residues. Per the germline V gene, CDR1 is SGDLS and CDR2 is YYNGEE. The chain's CDR3 is CASSVGDRNQPQHF. CDR3 bases: TGTGCCAGCAGCGTAGGCGACAGGAATCAGCCCCAGCATTTT. The full variable domain, completed using reference TRBV9 and TRBJ1-5, is DSGVTQTPKHLITATGQRVTLRCSPRSGDLSVYWYQQSLDQGLQFLIQYYNGEERAKGNILERFSAQQFPDLHSELNLSSLELGDSALYFCASSVGDRNQPQHFGDGTRLSIL.